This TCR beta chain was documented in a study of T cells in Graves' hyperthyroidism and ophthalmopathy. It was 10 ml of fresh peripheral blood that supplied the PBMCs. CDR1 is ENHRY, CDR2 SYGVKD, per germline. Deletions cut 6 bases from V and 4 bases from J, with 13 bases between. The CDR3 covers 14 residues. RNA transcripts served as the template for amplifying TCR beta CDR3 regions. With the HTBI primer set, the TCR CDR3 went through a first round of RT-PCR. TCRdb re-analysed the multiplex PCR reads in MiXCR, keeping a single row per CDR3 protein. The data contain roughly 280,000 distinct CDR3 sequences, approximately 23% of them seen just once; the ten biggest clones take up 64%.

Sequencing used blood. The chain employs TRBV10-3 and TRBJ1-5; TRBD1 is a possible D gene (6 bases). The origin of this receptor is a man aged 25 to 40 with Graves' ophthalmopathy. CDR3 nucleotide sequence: TGTGCCATCAGGGACAGTTGGGAGAATCAGCCCCAGCATTTT. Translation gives CAIRDSWENQPQHF.